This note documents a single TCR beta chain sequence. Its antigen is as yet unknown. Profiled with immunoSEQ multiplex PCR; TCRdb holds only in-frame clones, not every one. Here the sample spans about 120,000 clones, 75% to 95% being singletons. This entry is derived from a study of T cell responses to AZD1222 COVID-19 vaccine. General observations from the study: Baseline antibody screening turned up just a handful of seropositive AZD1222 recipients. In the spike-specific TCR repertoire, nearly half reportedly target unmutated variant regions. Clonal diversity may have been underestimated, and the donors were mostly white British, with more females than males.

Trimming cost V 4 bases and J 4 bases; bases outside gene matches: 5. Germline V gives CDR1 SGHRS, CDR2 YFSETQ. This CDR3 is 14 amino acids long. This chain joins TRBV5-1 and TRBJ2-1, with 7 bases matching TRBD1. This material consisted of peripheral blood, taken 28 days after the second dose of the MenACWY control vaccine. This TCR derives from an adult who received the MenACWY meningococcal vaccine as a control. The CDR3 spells CASSRDRVYNEQFF. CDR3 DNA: TGCGCCAGCAGCCGGGACAGAGTTTACAATGAGCAGTTCTTC.